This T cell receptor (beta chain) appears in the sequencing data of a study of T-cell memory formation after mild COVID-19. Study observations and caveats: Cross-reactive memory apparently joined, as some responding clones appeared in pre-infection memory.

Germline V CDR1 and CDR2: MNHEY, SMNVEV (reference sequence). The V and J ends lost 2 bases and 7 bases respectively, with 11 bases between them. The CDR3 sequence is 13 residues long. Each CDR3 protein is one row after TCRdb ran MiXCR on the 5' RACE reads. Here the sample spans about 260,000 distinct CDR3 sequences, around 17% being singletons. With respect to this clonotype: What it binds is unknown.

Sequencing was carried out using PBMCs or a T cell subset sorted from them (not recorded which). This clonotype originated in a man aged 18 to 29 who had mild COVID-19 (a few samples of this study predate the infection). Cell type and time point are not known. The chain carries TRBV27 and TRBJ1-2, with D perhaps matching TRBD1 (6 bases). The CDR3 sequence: CASSLNRVVGYTF. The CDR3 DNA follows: TGTGCCAGCAGTTTAAACAGGGTTGTTGGCTACACCTTC.